The 9 T cell receptor beta chains below all came from one sample that was sequenced in a study of blood T cells in healthy people across ages. For the second PCR, which ran for about 7 to 11 cycles, a sample-barcoded 5' primer and a J-beta primer mix were used. MiXCR, run by TCRdb on the 5' RACE reads, gives a single entry per CDR3 protein. The sample shows more than 600,000 distinct CDR3 sequences, 25% of them seen only once. The sample was also linked to a second study, of T cells of mothers and their children.

The sequencing sample was made of blood. These receptors all come from a boy aged 5-17 years in good health.

This chain connects TRBV28 to TRBJ2-5; 9 nucleotides line up with TRBD1. The CDR3 is made up of 17 amino acids. Unmatched junction bases numbered 9, after V lost 1 base and J lost 3 bases. CDR1 is MDHEN, CDR2 SYDVKM, per germline. The CDR3 nucleotides are TGTGCCAGCAGTTTATCATCGACAGGGGGAAGGGAAGAGACCCAGTACTTC. It translates to CASSLSSTGGREETQYF.

CDR3 nucleotides: TGTGCCAGCAGTTACTCCGGCCTAGCGGGGGGTAATGATAAAGAGACCCAGTACTTC. It codes for CASSYSGLAGGNDKETQYF. The rearrangement links TRBV6-5 to TRBJ2-5; TRBD2 matches at 11 bases. Germline V gene sequence: CDR1 MNHEY, CDR2 SVGAGI. The CDR3 sequence is 19 residues long. J gave up 3 bases and V 0 bases, and 12 bases lay outside the gene matches.

In its sample, this clonotype was seen a few times. The chain carries TRBV29-1 and TRBJ1-1; D may be TRBD1 (5 bases). The CDR3 runs 12 residues. CDR1 SQVTM and CDR2 ANQGSEA come from the germline V gene. Deletions cut 3 bases from V and 5 bases from J, with 10 bases between. In DNA form, the CDR3 reads TGCAGCGTTGATAACGGGGGAACTGAAGCTTTCTTT. Translating it yields CSVDNGGTEAFF.

DNA for the CDR3: TGCGCCAGCAGCACGGGACAGGGGGCTTACGAGCAGTACTTC. It is translated as CASSTGQGAYEQYF. V gene TRBV5-1 combines with J gene TRBJ2-7; 12 bases line up with TRBD1. The V and J ends lost 4 bases and 4 bases, in that order; junction bases with no gene match: 3. Germline V gives CDR1 SGHRS, CDR2 YFSETQ. This CDR3 is 14 amino acids long. Based on the CDR3 plus reference TRBV5-1 and TRBJ2-7, the full variable domain is KAGVTQTPRYLIKTRGQQVTLSCSPISGHRSVSWYQQTPGQGLQFLFEYFSETQRNKGNFPGRFSGRQFSNSRSEMNVSTLELGDSALYLCASSTGQGAYEQYFGPGTRLTVT.

This clonotype was observed a few times. V usage is TRBV9 and J usage is TRBJ1-2; D may be TRBD1 (5 bases). The germline V gene has CDR1 SGDLS and CDR2 YYNGEE. V gave up 5 bases and J gave up 7 bases, with 9 bases separating them. The CDR3 is made up of 11 amino acids. The CDR3 DNA reads TGTGCCAGCAGAGGGGCTAGTGGCTACACCTTC. This codes for CASRGASGYTF. The full variable domain, with the rest looked up from reference TRBV9 and TRBJ1-2, is DSGVTQTPKHLITATGQRVTLRCSPRSGDLSVYWYQQSLDQGLQFLIQYYNGEERAKGNILERFSAQQFPDLHSELNLSSLELGDSALYFCASRGASGYTFGSGTRLTVV.

Only a few counts were recorded for this clonotype. J is TRBJ1-4 and V is TRBV7-9, with D perhaps matching TRBD1 (5 bases). The CDR3 is 14 amino acids. Per germline, CDR1 SEHNR and CDR2 FQNEAQ (reference sequence). Between the trimmed V and J ends, which lost 6 bases and 8 bases, there was a span of 16 bases. The CDR3 nucleotides are TGTGCCAGCAGTGTAACGGGCCCAGGGGAAAAACTGTTTTTT. Its translation is CASSVTGPGEKLFF.

The chain joins TRBV29-1 to TRBJ2-5, with a tentative D call TRBD2 (6 bases). V lost 0 bases and J lost 2, with 10 bases in between. There are 14 residues in the CDR3. CDR1 is SQVTM, CDR2 ANQGSEA, per germline. In nucleotides, the CDR3 is TGCAGCGTTGAAGATACGGCGGGGCAAGAGACCCAGTACTTC. The encoded protein is CSVEDTAGQETQYF.

The chain joins TRBV14 to TRBJ1-2; D is unclear. The CDR3 totals 13 residues. Trimming took 3 bases from V and 2 from J, leaving 7 bases between them. Germline lookup yields CDR1 SGHDN and CDR2 FVKESK. CDR3 nucleotide sequence: TGTGCCAGCAGCCACAGCCAGAACTATGGCTACACCTTC. Protein product: CASSHSQNYGYTF.

This chain joins TRBV7-3 and TRBJ2-5; TRBD1 aligns across 8 bases. The J call may be faulty, since TRBJ2-1 better matches the DNA end. The CDR3 runs to 15 residues. Germline CDR1 is SGHTA and CDR2 is FQGTGA. The CDR3, as DNA: TGTGCCAGCAGCTTAACCAGGGGGCTTTACAATGAGCAGTTCTTC. Its translation is CASSLTRGLYNEQFF.